This entry describes one TCR beta chain. What it recognizes is unknown. This specimen belongs to a study of cytomegalovirus exposure and HLA in healthy donors. General study results and limits: In a later analysis, 16,951 TCR beta sequences were associated with HLA alleles at 0.05 false discovery rate.

PCR amplification relied on 60 Vbeta primers (plus 13 Jbeta primers). Here immunoSEQ multiplex PCR was the method, and the copy in TCRdb shows in-frame clones only, minus some. The table has around 200,000 clones, 80% to 90% seen once. The germline V gene encodes CDR1 MNHEY and CDR2 SMNVEV (reference sequence). The CDR3 loop spans 16 amino acids. The junction had 10 bases not matched to a gene; V was cut back by 5 bases and J by 2 bases. Sequencing was performed on PBMCs. This TCR was sampled from a woman aged 25-40 years in good health and CMV-seronegative. The J gene is TRBJ2-7, the V gene TRBV27; 9 nucleotides match TRBD1. For the CDR3, the DNA is TGTGCCAGCAGTACGCCTGCGGGACAGGGAACCTACGAGCAGTACTTC. Its translation is CASSTPAGQGTYEQYF.